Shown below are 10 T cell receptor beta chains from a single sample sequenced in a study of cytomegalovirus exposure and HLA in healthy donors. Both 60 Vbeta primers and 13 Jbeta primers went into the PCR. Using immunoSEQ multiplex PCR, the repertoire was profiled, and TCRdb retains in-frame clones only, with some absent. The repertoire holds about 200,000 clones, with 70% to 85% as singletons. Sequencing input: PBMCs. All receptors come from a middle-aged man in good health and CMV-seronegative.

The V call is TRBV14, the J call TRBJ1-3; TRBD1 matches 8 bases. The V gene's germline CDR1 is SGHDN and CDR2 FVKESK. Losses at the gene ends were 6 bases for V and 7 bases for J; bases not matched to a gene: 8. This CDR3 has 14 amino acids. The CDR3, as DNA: TGTGCCAGCAGTTATACAGGGGGATGGAACACCATATATTTT. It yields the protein CASSYTGGWNTIYF. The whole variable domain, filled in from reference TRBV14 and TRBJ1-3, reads EAGVTQFPSHSVIEKGQTVTLRCDPISGHDNLYWYRRVMGKEIKFLLHFVKESKQDESGMPNNRFLAERTGGTYSTLKVQPAELEDSGVYFCASSYTGGWNTIYFGEGSWLTVV.

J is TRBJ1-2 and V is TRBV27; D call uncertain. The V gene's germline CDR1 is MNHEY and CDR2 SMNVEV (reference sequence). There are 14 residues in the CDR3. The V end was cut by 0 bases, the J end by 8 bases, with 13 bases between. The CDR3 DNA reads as TGTGCCAGCAGTTTATCGCCCCAATCGAGAGGCTACACCTTC. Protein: CASSLSPQSRGYTF.

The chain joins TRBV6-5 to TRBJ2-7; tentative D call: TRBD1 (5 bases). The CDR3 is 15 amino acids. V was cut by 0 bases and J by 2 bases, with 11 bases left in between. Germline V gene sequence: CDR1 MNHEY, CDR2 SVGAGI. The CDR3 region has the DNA TGTGCCAGCAGTTACTCGACCCCGGACACCTACGAGCAGTACTTC. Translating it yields CASSYSTPDTYEQYF.

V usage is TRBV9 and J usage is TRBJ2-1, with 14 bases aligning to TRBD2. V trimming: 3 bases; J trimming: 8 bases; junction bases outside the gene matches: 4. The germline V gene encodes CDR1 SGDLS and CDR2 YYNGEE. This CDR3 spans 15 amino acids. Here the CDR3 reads CASSAGTSGSYEQFF. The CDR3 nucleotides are TGTGCCAGCAGCGCCGGGACTAGCGGGAGTTATGAGCAGTTCTTC.

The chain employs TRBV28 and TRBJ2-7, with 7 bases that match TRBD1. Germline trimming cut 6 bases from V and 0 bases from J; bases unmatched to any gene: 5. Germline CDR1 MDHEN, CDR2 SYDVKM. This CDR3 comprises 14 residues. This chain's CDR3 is CASSYRDSSYEQYF. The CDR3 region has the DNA TGTGCCAGCAGCTACCGGGACAGCTCCTACGAGCAGTACTTC.

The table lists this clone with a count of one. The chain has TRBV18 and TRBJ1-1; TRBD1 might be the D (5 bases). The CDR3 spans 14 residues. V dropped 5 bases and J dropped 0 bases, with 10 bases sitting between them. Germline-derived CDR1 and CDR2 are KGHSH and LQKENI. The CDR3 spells CASSMGLMNTEAFF. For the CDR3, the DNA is TGTGCCAGCTCAATGGGACTGATGAACACTGAAGCTTTCTTT.

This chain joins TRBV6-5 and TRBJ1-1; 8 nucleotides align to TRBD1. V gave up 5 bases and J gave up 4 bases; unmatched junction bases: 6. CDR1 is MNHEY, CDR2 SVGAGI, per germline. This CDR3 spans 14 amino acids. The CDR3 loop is CASSLRQGPTEAFF. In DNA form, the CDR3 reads TGTGCCAGCAGTCTCAGACAGGGGCCCACTGAAGCTTTCTTT.

The CDR3 sequence: CASSLGLTTWTQYF. The DNA for the CDR3 is TGTGCCAGCAGCCTCGGACTAACCACGTGGACCCAGTACTTC. The genes are TRBV9 and TRBJ2-5; tentatively, D is TRBD2 (6 bases). In germline, CDR1 is SGDLS, CDR2 YYNGEE. This CDR3 spans 14 amino acids. V lost 4 bases and J lost 7, with 17 bases in between.

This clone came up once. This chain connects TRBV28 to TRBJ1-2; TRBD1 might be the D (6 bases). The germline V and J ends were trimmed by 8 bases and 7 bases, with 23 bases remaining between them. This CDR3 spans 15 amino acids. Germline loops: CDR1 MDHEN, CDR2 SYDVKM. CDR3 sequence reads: CASLSGAGGGGGYTF. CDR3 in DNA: TGTGCCAGCCTCTCGGGGGCGGGAGGGGGTGGTGGCTACACCTTC.

The CDR3 DNA reads as TGCGCCAGCAGCTTACAGGGGGCGGGCACTGAAGCTTTCTTT. Encoded protein: CASSLQGAGTEAFF. The V call is TRBV5-1, the J call TRBJ1-1, with TRBD1 matching 9 bases. Per germline, CDR1 SGHRS and CDR2 YFSETQ. This CDR3 comprises 14 residues. With V trimmed by 2 bases and J by 4 bases, 3 bases remained unmatched.